The T cell receptor beta chain under discussion was sequenced for a study of lymphopenia after photon versus proton radiotherapy. This CDR3 is built from 13 residues. Germline assignment: CDR1 SGHKS and CDR2 YYEKEE (reference sequence). V was shortened by 3 bases and J by 2 bases, with 9 bases between the two germline ends. Produced via immunoSEQ multiplex PCR; TCRdb's table is partial and in-frame only. The sample contains just over 25,000 clones, approximately 85% of which appear only once. This TCR derives from a man aged 25-40 years with gastric cancer. The J gene is TRBJ2-7, the V gene TRBV5-5; tentative D call: TRBD1 (6 bases). The sample here was peripheral blood, taken from a patient treated with photon-based radiotherapy. The CDR3 DNA sequence: TGTGCCAGCAGCTATCGGGACACCTACGAGCAGTACTTC. Its translation: CASSYRDTYEQYF.